Following are 22 T cell receptor beta chains from one sample sequenced in a study of blood T cell repertoires in COVID-19. Profiled with immunoSEQ multiplex PCR; TCRdb holds only in-frame clones, not every one. The table records 150,000 to 200,000 clones, approximately 82% of them present only once. Input material: peripheral blood. These receptors all stem from a woman in her thirties or forties with COVID-19, enrolled during active disease.

The CDR3 bases are TGTGCCAGCATTCTGGGGGCAGCAGATACGCAGTATTTT. Amino acids: CASILGAADTQYF. The chain employs TRBV12-3 or TRBV12-4 and TRBJ2-3, with D perhaps TRBD1 (6 bases). This CDR3 has 13 amino acids. The germline V and J ends were trimmed by 7 bases and 4 bases, with 12 bases remaining between them.

This clone was observed once. This chain uses TRBV2 with TRBJ2-1, with D possibly matching TRBD1 (7 bases). This CDR3 region has 14 residues. The germline V gene has CDR1 SNHLY and CDR2 FYNNEI. V dropped 8 bases and J dropped 10 bases, with 21 bases sitting between them. The CDR3 coding sequence is TGTGCCAGCTATAGACAGGGAGGATCGGTAGAGCAGTTCTTC. As protein: CASYRQGGSVEQFF.

The chain has TRBV5-6 and TRBJ2-2, with TRBD1 matching 7 bases. The germline gives CDR1 SGHDT, CDR2 YYEEEE. Trimming took 4 bases from V and 5 from J; bases not matched to a gene: 11. The length of the CDR3 is 16 residues. CDR3 sequence: CASSHRRTGQTGELFF. The CDR3 DNA reads as TGTGCCAGCAGCCACCGTAGGACAGGTCAGACCGGGGAGCTGTTTTTT.

The rearrangement uses TRBV6-5 and TRBJ1-5, with 7 bases aligning to TRBD1. Germline assignment: CDR1 MNHEY and CDR2 SVGAGI. The CDR3 is made up of 14 amino acids. With V trimmed by 5 bases and J by 4 bases, 5 bases remained unmatched. The CDR3 spells CASSPQGPNQPQHF. The DNA for the CDR3 is TGTGCCAGCAGTCCACAGGGGCCAAATCAGCCCCAGCATTTT.

The rearrangement links TRBV27 to TRBJ1-5; D gene ambiguous. Germline V gives CDR1 MNHEY, CDR2 SMNVEV (reference sequence). Trimming cost V 7 bases and J 3 bases, with 16 bases left between them. The length of the CDR3 is 15 residues. The CDR3 here is CASNRDPASNQPQHF. The CDR3 DNA is TGTGCCAGCAACCGGGATCCAGCCTCCAATCAGCCCCAGCATTTT.

The chain carries TRBV5-4 and TRBJ2-3, with 7 bases fitting TRBD1. Losses at the gene ends were 5 bases for V and 6 bases for J; bases not matched to a gene: 6. Germline V gene data show CDR1 as SGHNT and CDR2 as YYREEE (reference sequence). The CDR3 has 13 amino acids. The CDR3 sequence: CASSLDRWDTQYF. The CDR3 region has the DNA TGTGCCAGCAGTCTGGACAGGTGGGATACGCAGTATTTT.

The rearrangement uses TRBV2 and TRBJ1-5; D is unclear. V gave up 7 bases and J gave up 4 bases, with 11 bases separating them. From germline, CDR1 is SNHLY and CDR2 FYNNEI. The CDR3 spans 13 residues. CDR3 bases: TGTGCCAGCATCCAAGCCCCGAATCAGCCCCAGCATTTT. Protein sequence: CASIQAPNQPQHF.

V and J are TRBV18 and TRBJ2-4, with D perhaps matching TRBD1 (5 bases). This CDR3 region has 17 residues. CDR1 is KGHSH, CDR2 LQKENI, per germline. V was shortened by 3 bases and J by 3 bases, with 18 bases between the two germline ends. The CDR3 reads CASSPIQGGDNKNIQYF. CDR3 bases: TGTGCCAGCTCACCGATCCAGGGTGGGGATAACAAAAACATTCAGTACTTC.

Only a few counts were recorded for this clone. The chain links TRBV4-2 to TRBJ1-1; D remains ambiguous. The CDR3 sequence is 15 residues long. The V gene lost 4 bases and the J gene lost 4 bases, with 16 bases spanning the gap. The germline CDR1 and CDR2 sequences are LGHNA and YNFKEQ. The CDR3 nucleotides are TGTGCCAGCAGCCCCCCGGCGGGAGGATCCACTGAAGCTTTCTTT. This codes for CASSPPAGGSTEAFF.

V usage is TRBV4-1 and J usage is TRBJ2-3; weak D call: TRBD1 (6 bases). The ends were cut back, 0 bases at V and 5 bases at J, with 18 bases in the middle. The CDR3 length is 17 residues. Germline V lookup: CDR1 MGHRA, CDR2 YSYEKL. The CDR3 sequence: CASSQDPLGGGEDTQYF. In nucleotides, the CDR3 is TGCGCCAGCAGCCAAGATCCTTTAGGTGGGGGCGAAGATACGCAGTATTTT.

This clone was found a few times. The chain recombines TRBV5-1 with TRBJ2-1; D is ambiguous. Germline lookup yields CDR1 SGHRS and CDR2 YFSETQ. With 0 bases removed from V and 7 bases from J, the gap between germline ends came to 2 bases. This CDR3 has 11 residues. This CDR3 is CASSLANEQFF. As DNA, the CDR3 is TGCGCCAGCAGCTTGGCTAATGAGCAGTTCTTC.

V gene TRBV7-9 combines with J gene TRBJ1-6; 7 bases are a match to TRBD1. In germline, CDR1 is SEHNR, CDR2 FQNEAQ (reference sequence). CDR3 length: 13 residues. After removal of 11 bases from V and 10 bases from J, the junction contained 11 bases not matched to a gene. CDR3 in amino acids: CACSPQGTSPLHF. CDR3 in DNA: TGTGCCTGCTCCCCACAGGGGACGTCACCCCTCCACTTT.

The chain joins TRBV5-1 to TRBJ1-2; the match to TRBD1 covers 9 bases. Per the germline V gene, CDR1 is SGHRS and CDR2 is YFSETQ. This CDR3 has 13 residues. After removal of 6 bases from V and 8 bases from J, the junction contained 8 bases not matched to a gene. In DNA form, the CDR3 reads TGCGCCAGCAACATCGGGACAGGGCAGGGCTACACCTTC. Protein product: CASNIGTGQGYTF. The variable domain in full, with the rest retrieved from reference TRBV5-1 and TRBJ1-2, is KAGVTQTPRYLIKTRGQQVTLSCSPISGHRSVSWYQQTPGQGLQFLFEYFSETQRNKGNFPGRFSGRQFSNSRSEMNVSTLELGDSALYLCASNIGTGQGYTFGSGTRLTVV.

In its sample, this clone was seen many times. This chain links TRBV7-9 with TRBJ2-3, with a possible D match to TRBD2 (7 bases). V lost 5 bases and J 0 bases, leaving 15 bases between the germline ends. Germline CDR1 reads SEHNR; CDR2 reads FQNEAQ (reference sequence). The CDR3 spans 16 residues. CDR3 bases: TGTGCCAGCAGCGAGAGGGGGAGGGGCAGCACAGATACGCAGTATTTT. Its protein is CASSERGRGSTDTQYF.

This clone has a handful of counts. V usage is TRBV30 and J usage is TRBJ1-6, with D maybe TRBD1 (6 bases). Germline V gives CDR1 GTSNPN, CDR2 SVGIG (reference sequence). V shed 4 bases and J shed 5 bases, with 15 bases lying between them. CDR3 length: 15 residues. CDR3 sequence: CAWNLPGVNNSPLHF. CDR3 nucleotide sequence: TGTGCCTGGAACCTACCAGGGGTAAATAATTCACCCCTCCACTTT.

V is TRBV27 and J is TRBJ2-3, with TRBD2 identical over 11 bases. V gave up 5 bases and J gave up 2 bases; unmatched junction bases: 12. The CDR3 spans 18 residues. Germline V CDR1 and CDR2: MNHEY, SMNVEV (reference sequence). The CDR3: CASSQGGLADRNTDTQYF. In DNA, the CDR3 is TGTGCCAGCAGTCAAGGGGGACTAGCGGATCGAAACACAGATACGCAGTATTTT.

This chain joins TRBV18 and TRBJ1-5; D not resolved. CDR1 and CDR2 from the germline V gene are KGHSH and LQKENI. CDR3 length equals 14 residues. V was trimmed by 3 bases and J by 4 bases, leaving 10 bases between them. The CDR3, as DNA: TGTGCCAGCTCACCGAGCCATACTAATCAGCCCCAGCATTTT. It specifies CASSPSHTNQPQHF.

This clone was counted ten times or more. The rearrangement links TRBV7-9 to TRBJ1-2, with 7 positions matching TRBD1. V lost 5 bases and J lost 8; bases outside the gene matches: 11. Looked up from germline, CDR1 is SEHNR and CDR2 is FQNEAQ (reference sequence). This CDR3 spans 14 amino acids. The CDR3 region has the DNA TGTGCCAGCAGCCTGGGACAGTCCACCAGAGGCTACACCTTC. Residues: CASSLGQSTRGYTF.

The chain carries TRBV6-1 and TRBJ2-1, with 8 nucleotides matching TRBD2. The CDR3 is 14 amino acids. The junction had 12 bases not matched to a gene; V was cut back by 2 bases and J by 15 bases. Per germline, CDR1 MNHNS and CDR2 SASEGT. The CDR3 region has the DNA TGTGCCAGCAGTGAAACCCTTTTTCGCGGGAGGTGGTTCTTC. Amino acid sequence: CASSETLFRGRWFF.

J is TRBJ1-3 and V is TRBV2; TRBD1 agrees at 7 bases. The CDR3 totals 13 residues. Germline V gene lookup returns CDR1 SNHLY and CDR2 FYNNEI. Losses at the gene ends were 6 bases for V and 3 bases for J; bases not matched to a gene: 2. CDR3 in amino acids: CASSRDSGNTIYF. The CDR3 DNA reads as TGTGCCAGCAGCAGGGACAGTGGAAACACCATATATTTT.

The genes are TRBV6-6 and TRBJ1-2; D may be TRBD1 (5 bases). Germline V gives CDR1 MNHNY, CDR2 SVGAGI (reference sequence). The CDR3 has 15 residues. Between the trimmed V and J ends, which lost 6 bases and 4 bases, there was a span of 18 bases. The CDR3 coding sequence is TGTGCCAGCAGAGAACGGGCAGGGCGAGGCTATGGCTACACCTTC. It codes for CASRERAGRGYGYTF.

The rearrangement uses TRBV6-6 and TRBJ1-1, with 8 nucleotides matching TRBD1. The CDR3 totals 15 residues. CDR1 is MNHNY and CDR2 is SVGAGI in the germline V gene (reference sequence). The V and J ends lost 6 bases and 2 bases, in that order; junction bases with no gene match: 8. The CDR3 DNA is TGTGCCAGCAGCTGGACAGGGTCGAGTAACACTGAAGCTTTCTTT. Its protein product is CASSWTGSSNTEAFF.